This TCR beta chain was observed in a study of identical twins. Study-level points and caveats: Out-of-frame TCR alpha sharing observed in monozygotic twins exceeded model estimates.

TCRdb passed the 5' RACE reads through MiXCR, listing each CDR3 protein once. The sample has about 190,000 distinct CDR3 sequences; about 16% are singletons. Details on this clonotype: Its antigen is currently unknown.

The V gene lost 6 bases and the J gene lost 0 bases, with 14 bases spanning the gap. The CDR3 has 16 amino acids. These data were likewise used in another study, on T cells expressing NK-cell markers. This second study says: In a handful of donors, dominant clonotypes made up 28.3-60.1% of CD3+CD56-NKG2C+ cells. It was still unclear whether expanded NKG2C+ T cell clones were HCMV specific.

The chain combines TRBV12-3 or TRBV12-4 with TRBJ2-2, with D possibly being TRBD2 (7 bases). The sample comprised CD8+ T cells sorted from blood. This TCR was recovered from a young woman in good health. CDR3 amino acids: CASSPTGGPNTGELFF. In nucleotides, the CDR3 is TGTGCCAGCAGCCCGACGGGGGGCCCGAACACCGGGGAGCTGTTTTTT.